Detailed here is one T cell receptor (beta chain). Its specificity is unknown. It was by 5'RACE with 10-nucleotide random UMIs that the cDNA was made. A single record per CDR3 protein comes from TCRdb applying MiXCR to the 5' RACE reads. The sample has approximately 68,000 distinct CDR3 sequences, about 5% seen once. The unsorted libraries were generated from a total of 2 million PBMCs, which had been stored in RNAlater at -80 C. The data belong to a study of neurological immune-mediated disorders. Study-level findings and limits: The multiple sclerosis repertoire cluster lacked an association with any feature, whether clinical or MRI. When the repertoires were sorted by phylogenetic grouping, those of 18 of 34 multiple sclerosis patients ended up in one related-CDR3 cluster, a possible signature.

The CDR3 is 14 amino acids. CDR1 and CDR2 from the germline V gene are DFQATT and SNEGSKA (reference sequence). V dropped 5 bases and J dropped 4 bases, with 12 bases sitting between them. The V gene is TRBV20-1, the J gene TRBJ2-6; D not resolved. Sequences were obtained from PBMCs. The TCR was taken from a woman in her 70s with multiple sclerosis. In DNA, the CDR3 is TGCAGTGCTCTTCGGTCTGAAGGGGCCAACGTCCTGACTTTC. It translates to CSALRSEGANVLTF.